This T cell receptor beta chain was observed in a study of T cell repertoires in cytomegalovirus infection. Looking at the study overall: Signatures in public TCR beta sequences pointed to both CMV infection and matching HLA type.

TCRdb analysed the reads with MiXCR anew, one entry per CDR3 protein. The sample carries more than 200,000 distinct CDR3 sequences, less than 9.5% recorded once. This clonotype showed up many times. Its antigen is unknown. Notes on the study in general: The cumulative frequency of public TCR beta families distinguished individuals who carried CMV together with the relevant HLA.

The CDR3 is 15 residues long. Trimming removed 1 base from V and 4 bases from J, with 12 bases in between. Germline CDR1 and CDR2: SGHTA and FQGNSA. The sequenced sample consisted of PBMCs. The source of this sequence is a human donor in good health (CMV status not recorded). Some clones in this sample may be carry-over from other donors' samples. The rearrangement uses TRBV7-2 and TRBJ2-3, with D possibly matching TRBD2 (6 bases). The CDR3 nucleotides read TGTGCCAGCAGCTTAGGTGGGACGGGGGCAGATACGCAGTATTTT. Its translation: CASSLGGTGADTQYF.